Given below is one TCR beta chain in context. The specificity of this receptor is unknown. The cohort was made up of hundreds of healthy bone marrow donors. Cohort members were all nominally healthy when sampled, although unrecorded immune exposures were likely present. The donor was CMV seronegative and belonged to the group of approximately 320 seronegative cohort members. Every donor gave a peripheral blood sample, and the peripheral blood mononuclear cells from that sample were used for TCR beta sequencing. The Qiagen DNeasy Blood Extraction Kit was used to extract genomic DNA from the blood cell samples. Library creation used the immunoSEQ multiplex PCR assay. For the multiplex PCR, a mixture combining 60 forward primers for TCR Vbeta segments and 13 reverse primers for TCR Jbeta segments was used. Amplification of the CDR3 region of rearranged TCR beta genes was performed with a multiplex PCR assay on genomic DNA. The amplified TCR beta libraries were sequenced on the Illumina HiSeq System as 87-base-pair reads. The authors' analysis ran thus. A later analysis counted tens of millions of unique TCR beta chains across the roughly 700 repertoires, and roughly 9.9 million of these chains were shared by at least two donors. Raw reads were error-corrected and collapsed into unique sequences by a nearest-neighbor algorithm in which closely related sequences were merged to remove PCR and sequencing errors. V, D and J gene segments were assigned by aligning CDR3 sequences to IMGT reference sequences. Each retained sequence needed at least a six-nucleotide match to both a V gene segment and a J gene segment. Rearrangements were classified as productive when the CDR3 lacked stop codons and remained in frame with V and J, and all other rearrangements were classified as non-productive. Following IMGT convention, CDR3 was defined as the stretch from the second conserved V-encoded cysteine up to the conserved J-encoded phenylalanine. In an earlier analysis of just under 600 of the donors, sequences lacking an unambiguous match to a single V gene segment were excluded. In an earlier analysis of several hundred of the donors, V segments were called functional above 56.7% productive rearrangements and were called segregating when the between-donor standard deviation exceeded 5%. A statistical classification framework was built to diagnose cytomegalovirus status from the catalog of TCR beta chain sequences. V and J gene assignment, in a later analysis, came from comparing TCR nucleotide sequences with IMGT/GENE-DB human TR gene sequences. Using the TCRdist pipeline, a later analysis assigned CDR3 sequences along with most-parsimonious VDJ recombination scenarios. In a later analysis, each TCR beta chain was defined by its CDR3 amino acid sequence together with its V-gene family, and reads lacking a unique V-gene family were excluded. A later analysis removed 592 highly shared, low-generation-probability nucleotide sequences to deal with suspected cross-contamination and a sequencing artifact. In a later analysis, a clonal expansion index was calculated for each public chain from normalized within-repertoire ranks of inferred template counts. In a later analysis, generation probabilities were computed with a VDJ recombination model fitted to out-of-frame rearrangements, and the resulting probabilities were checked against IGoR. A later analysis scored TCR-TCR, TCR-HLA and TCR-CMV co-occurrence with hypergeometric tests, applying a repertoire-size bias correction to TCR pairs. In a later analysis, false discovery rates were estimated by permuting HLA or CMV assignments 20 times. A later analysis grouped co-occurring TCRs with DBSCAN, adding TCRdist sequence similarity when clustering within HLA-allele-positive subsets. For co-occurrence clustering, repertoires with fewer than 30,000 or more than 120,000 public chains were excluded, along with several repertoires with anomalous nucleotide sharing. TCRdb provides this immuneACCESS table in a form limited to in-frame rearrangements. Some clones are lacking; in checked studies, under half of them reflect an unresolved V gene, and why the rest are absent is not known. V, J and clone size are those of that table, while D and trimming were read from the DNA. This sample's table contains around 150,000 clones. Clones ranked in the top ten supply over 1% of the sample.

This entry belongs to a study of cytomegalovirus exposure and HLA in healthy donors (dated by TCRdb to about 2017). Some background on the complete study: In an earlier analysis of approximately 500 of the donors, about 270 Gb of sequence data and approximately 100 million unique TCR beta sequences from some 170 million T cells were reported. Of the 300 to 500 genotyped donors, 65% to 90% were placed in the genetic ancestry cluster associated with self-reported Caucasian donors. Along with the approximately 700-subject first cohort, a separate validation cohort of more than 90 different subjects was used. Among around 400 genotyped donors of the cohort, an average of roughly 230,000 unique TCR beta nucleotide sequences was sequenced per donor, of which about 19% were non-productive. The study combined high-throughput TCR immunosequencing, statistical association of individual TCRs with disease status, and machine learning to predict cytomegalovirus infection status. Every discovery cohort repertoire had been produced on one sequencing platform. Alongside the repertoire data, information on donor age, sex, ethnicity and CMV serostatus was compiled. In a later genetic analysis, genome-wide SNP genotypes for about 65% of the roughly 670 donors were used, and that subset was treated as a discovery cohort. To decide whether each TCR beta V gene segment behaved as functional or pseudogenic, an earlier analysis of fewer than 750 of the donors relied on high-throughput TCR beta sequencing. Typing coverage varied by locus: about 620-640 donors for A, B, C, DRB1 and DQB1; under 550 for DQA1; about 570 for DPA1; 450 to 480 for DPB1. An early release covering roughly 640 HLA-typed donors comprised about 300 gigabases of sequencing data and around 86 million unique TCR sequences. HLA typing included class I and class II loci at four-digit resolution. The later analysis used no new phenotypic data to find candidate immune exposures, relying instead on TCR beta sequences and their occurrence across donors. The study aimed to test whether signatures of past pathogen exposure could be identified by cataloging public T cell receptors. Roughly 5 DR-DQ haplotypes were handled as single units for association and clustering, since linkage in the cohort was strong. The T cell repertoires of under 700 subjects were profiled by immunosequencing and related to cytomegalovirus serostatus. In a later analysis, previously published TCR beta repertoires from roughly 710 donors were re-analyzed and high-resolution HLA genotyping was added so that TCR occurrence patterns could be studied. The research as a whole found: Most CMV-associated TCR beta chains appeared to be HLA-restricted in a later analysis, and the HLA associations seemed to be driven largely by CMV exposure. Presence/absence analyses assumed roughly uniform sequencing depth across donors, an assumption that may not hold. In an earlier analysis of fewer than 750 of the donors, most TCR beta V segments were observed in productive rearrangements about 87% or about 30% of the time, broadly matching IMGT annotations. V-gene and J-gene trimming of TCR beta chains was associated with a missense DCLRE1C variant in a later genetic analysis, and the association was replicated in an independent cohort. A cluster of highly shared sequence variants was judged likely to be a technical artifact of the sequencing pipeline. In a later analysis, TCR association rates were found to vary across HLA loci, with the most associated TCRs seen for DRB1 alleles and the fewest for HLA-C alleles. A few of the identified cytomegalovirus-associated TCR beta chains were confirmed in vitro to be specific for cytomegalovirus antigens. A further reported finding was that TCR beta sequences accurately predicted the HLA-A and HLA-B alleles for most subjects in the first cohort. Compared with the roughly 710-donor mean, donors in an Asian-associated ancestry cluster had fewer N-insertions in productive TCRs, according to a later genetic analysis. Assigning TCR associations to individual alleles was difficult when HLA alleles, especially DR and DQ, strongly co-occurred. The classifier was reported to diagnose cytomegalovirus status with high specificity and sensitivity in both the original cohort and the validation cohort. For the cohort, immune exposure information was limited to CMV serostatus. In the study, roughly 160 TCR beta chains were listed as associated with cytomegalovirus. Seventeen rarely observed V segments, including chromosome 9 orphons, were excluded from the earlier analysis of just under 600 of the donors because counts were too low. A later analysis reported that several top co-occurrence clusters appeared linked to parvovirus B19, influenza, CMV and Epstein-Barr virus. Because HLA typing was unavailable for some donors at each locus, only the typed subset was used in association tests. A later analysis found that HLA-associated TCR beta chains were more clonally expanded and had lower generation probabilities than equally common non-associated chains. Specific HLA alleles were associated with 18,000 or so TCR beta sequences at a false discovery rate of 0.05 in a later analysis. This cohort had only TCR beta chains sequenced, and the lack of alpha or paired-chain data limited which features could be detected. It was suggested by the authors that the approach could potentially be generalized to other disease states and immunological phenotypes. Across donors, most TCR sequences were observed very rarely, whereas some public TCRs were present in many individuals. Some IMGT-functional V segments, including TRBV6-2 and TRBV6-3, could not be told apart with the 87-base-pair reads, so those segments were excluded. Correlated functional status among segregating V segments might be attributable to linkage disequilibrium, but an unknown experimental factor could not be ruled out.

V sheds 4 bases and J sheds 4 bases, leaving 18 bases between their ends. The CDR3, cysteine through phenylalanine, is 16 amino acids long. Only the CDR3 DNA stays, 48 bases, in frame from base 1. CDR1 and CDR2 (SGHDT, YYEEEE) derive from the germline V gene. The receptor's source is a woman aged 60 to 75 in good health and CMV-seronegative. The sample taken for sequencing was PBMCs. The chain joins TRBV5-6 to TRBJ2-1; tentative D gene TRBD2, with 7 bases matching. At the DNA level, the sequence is TGTGCCAGCAGCGCGCTAGGGGGGGCGGGGTACAATGAGCAGTTCTTC. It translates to CASSALGGAGYNEQFF.